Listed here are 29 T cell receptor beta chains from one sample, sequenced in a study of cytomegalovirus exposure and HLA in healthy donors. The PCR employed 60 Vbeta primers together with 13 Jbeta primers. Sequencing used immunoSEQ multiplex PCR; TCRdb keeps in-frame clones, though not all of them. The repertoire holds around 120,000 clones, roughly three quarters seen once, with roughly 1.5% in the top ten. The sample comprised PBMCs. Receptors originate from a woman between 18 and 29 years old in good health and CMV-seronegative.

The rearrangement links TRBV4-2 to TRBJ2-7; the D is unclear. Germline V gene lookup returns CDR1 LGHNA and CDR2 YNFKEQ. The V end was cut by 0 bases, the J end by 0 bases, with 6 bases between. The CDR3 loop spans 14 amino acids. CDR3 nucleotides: TGTGCCAGCAGCCAAGACCCCGGCTCCTACGAGCAGTACTTC. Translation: CASSQDPGSYEQYF.

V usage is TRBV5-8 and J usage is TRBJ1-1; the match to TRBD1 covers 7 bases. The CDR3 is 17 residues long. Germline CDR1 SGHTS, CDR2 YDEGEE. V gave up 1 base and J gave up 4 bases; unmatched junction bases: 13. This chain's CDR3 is CASSLPLFTGDGTEAFF. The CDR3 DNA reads TGTGCCAGCAGCTTGCCCCTTTTTACAGGGGATGGCACTGAAGCTTTCTTT.

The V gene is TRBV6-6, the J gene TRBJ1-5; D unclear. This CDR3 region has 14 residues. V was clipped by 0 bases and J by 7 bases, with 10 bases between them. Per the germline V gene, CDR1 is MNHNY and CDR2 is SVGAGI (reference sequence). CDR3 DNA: TGTGCCAGCAGTTACTCGACTTCGAGGCAGCCCCAGCATTTT. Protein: CASSYSTSRQPQHF.

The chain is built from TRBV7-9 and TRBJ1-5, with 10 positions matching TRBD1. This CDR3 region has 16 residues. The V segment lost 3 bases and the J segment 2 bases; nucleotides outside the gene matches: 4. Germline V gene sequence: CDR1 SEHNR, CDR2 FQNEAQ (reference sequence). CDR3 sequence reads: CASSFSGQGGNQPQHF. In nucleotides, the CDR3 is TGTGCCAGCAGCTTTAGTGGACAGGGGGGCAATCAGCCCCAGCATTTT.

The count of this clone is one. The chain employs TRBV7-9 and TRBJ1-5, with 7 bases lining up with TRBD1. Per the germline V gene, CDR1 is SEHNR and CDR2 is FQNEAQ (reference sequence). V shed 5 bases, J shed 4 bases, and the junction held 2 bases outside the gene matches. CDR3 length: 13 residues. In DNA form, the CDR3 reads TGTGCCAGCAGCGCGACAGGGAATCAGCCCCAGCATTTT. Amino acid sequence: CASSATGNQPQHF.

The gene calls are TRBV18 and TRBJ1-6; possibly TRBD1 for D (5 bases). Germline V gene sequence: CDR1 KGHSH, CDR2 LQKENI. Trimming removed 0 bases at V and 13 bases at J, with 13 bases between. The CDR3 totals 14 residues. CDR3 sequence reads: CASSPPEGPLPLHF. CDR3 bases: TGTGCCAGCTCACCACCGGAGGGACCCCTCCCCCTCCACTTT.

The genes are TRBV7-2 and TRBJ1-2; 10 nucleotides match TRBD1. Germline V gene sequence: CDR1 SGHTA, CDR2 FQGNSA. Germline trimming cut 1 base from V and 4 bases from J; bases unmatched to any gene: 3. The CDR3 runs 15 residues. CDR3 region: CASSLGQGAIYGYTF. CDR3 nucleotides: TGTGCCAGCAGCTTAGGACAGGGGGCGATCTATGGCTACACCTTC.

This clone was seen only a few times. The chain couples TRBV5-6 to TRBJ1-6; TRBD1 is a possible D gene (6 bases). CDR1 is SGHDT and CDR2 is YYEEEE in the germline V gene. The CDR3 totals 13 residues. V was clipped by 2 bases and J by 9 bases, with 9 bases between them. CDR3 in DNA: TGTGCCAGCAGCTTTATAGGGGGTTCACCCCTCCACTTT. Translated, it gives CASSFIGGSPLHF.

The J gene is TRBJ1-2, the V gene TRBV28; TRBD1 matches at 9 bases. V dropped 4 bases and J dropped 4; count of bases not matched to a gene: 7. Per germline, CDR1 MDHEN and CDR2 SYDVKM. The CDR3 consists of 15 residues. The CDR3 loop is CASSSGTGSRYGYTF. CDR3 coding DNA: TGTGCCAGCAGTTCCGGGACAGGGAGCCGCTATGGCTACACCTTC.

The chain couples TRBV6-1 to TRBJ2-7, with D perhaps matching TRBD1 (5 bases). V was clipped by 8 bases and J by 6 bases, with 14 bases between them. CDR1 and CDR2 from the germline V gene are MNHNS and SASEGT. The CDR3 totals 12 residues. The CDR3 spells CASVMAGSEQYF. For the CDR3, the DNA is TGTGCCAGCGTAATGGCAGGGTCCGAGCAGTACTTC.

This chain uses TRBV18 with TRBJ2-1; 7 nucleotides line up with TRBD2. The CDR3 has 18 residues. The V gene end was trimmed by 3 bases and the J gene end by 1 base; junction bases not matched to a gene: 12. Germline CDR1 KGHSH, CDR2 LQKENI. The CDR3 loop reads CASSPASGVLGSYNEQFF. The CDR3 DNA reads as TGTGCCAGCTCACCGGCTAGCGGTGTCTTGGGTTCCTACAATGAGCAGTTCTTC. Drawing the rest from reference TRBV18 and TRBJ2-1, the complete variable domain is NAGVMQNPRHLVRRRGQEARLRCSPMKGHSHVYWYRQLPEEGLKFMVYLQKENIIDESGMPKERFSAEFPKEGPSILRIQQVVRGDSAAYFCASSPASGVLGSYNEQFFGPGTRLTVL.

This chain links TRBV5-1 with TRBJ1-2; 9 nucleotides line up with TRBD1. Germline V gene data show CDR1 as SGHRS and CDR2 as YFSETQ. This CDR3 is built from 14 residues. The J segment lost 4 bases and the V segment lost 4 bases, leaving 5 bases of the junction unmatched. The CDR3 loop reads CASSPGQGLYGYTF. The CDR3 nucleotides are TGCGCCAGCAGCCCGGGACAGGGCCTCTATGGCTACACCTTC.

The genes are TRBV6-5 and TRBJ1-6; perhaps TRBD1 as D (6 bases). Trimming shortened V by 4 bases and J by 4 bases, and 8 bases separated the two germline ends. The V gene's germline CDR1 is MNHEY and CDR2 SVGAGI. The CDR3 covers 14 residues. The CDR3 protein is CASSSQGYNSPLHF. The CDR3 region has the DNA TGTGCCAGCAGTTCCCAGGGGTATAATTCACCCCTCCACTTT.

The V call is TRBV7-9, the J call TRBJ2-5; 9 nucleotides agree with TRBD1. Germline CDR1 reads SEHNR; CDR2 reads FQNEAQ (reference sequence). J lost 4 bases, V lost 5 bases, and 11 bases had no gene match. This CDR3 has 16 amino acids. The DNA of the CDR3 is TGTGCCAGCAGCCCCAAAGGACGGACAGGGGTAGAGACCCAGTACTTC. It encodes CASSPKGRTGVETQYF.

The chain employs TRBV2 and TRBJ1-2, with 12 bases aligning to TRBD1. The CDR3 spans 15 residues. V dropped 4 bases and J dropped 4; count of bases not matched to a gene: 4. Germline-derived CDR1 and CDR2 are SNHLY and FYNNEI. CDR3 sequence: CASSAGQGASYGYTF. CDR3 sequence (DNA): TGTGCCAGCAGTGCGGGACAGGGGGCGTCCTATGGCTACACCTTC.

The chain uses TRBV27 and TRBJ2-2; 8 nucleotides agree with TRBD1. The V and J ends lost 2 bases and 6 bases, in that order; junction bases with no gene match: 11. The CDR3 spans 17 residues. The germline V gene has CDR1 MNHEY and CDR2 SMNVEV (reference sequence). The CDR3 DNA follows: TGTGCCAGCAGTTTAGAGCTCGGCAGGGGGCGAGCCGGGGAGCTGTTTTTT. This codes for CASSLELGRGRAGELFF.

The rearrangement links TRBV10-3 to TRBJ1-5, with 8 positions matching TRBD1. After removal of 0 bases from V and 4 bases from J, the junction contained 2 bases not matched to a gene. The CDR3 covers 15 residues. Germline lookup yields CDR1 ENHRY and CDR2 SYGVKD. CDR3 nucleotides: TGTGCCATCAGTGAGTCCCACAGGGGGAATCAGCCCCAGCATTTT. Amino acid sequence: CAISESHRGNQPQHF.

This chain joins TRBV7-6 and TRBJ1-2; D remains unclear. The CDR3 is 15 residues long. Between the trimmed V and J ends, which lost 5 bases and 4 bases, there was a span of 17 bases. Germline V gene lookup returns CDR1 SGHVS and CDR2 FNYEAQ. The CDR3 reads CASSRSHLERYGYTF. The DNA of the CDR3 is TGTGCCAGCAGCCGTTCTCATCTGGAGCGCTATGGCTACACCTTC. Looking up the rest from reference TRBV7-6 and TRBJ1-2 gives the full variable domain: GAGVSQSPRYKVTKRGQDVALRCDPISGHVSLYWYRQALGQGPEFLTYFNYEAQQDKSGLPNDRFSAERPEGSISTLTIQRTEQRDSAMYRCASSRSHLERYGYTFGSGTRLTVV.

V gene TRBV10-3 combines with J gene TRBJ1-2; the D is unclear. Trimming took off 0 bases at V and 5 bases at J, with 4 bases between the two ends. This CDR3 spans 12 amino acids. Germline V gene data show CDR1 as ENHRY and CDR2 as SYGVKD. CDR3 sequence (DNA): TGTGCCATCAGTGAGTCACGGTATGGCTACACCTTC. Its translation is CAISESRYGYTF.

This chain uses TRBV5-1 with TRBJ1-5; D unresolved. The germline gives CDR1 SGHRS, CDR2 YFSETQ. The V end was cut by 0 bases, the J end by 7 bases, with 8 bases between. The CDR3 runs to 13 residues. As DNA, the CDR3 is TGCGCCAGCAGCTTGGGGGCCGGACAGCCCCAGCATTTT. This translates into CASSLGAGQPQHF. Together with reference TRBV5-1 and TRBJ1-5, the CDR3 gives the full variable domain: KAGVTQTPRYLIKTRGQQVTLSCSPISGHRSVSWYQQTPGQGLQFLFEYFSETQRNKGNFPGRFSGRQFSNSRSEMNVSTLELGDSALYLCASSLGAGQPQHFGDGTRLSIL.

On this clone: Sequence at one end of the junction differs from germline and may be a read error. In DNA form, the CDR3 reads TGTGCCTGGAGGTCAGCGAGTACTCCAGGGGACTTC. Translation gives CAWRSASTPGDF. The chain links TRBV30 to TRBJ1-2; D possibly corresponds to TRBD1 (6 bases). Per germline, CDR1 GTSNPN and CDR2 SVGIG (reference sequence). The length of the CDR3 is 12 residues. Supplemented by reference TRBV30 and TRBJ1-2, the full variable domain reads SQTIHQWPATLVQPVGSPLSLECTVEGTSNPNLYWYRQAAGRGLQLLFYSVGIGQISSEVPQNLSASRPQDRQFILSSKKLLLSDSGFYLCAWRSASTPGDFGSGTRLTVV.

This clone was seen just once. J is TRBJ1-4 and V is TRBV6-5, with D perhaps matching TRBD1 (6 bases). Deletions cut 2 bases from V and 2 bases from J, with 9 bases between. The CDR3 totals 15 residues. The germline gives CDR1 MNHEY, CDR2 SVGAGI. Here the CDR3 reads CASSYMGATNEKLFF. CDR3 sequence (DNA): TGTGCCAGCAGTTACATGGGGGCGACTAATGAAAAACTGTTTTTT.

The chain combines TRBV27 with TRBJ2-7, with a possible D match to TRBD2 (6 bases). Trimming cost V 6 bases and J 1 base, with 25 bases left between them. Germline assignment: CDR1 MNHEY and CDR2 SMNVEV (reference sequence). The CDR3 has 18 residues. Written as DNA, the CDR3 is TGTGCCAGCAGCCCTATTCACCCTTCTAGCGCGGGATCCTACGAGCAGTACTTC. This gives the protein CASSPIHPSSAGSYEQYF.

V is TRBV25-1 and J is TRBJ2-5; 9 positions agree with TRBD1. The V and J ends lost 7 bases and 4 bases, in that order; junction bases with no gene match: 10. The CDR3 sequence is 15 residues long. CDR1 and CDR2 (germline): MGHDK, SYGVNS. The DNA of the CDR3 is TGTGCCAGCAACGAAGGGGACAGGGTGGTAGAGACCCAGTACTTC. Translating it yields CASNEGDRVVETQYF.

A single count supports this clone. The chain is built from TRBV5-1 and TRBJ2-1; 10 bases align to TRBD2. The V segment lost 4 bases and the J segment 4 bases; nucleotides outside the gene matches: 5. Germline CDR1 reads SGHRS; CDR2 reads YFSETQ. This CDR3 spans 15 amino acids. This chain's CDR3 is CASSTSGGGYNEQFF. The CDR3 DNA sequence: TGCGCCAGCAGCACAAGCGGGGGGGGATACAATGAGCAGTTCTTC.

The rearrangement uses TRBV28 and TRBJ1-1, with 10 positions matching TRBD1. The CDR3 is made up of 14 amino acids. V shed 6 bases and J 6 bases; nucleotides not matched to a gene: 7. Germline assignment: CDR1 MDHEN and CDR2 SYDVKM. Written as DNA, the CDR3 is TGTGCCAGCAGGCCCCGGGACAGGGGACCTGAAGCTTTCTTT. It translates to CASRPRDRGPEAFF.

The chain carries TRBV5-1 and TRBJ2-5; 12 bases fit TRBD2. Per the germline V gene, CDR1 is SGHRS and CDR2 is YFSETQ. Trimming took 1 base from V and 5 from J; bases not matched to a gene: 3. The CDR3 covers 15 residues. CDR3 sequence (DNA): TGCGCCAGCAGCTTGCTAGCGGGGGGGCAGGAGACCCAGTACTTC. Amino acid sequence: CASSLLAGGQETQYF.

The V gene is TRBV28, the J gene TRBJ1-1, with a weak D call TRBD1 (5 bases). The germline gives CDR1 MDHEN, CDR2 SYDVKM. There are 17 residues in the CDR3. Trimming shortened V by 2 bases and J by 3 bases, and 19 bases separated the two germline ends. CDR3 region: CASSLPWGGGEDTEAFF. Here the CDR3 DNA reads TGTGCCAGCAGTTTACCATGGGGGGGTGGGGAGGACACTGAAGCTTTCTTT.

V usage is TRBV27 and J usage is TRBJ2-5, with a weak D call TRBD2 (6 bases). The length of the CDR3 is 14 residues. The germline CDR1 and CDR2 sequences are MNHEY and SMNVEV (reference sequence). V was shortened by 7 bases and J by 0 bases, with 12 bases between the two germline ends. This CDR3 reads CASKAGYYQETQYF. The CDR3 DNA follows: TGTGCCAGCAAGGCGGGGTACTACCAAGAGACCCAGTACTTC.